This paragraph reports one T cell receptor (beta chain). The data were taken from a study of blood T cell repertoires in COVID-19. Study context: From the United States, Italy and Spain came samples of acute and convalescent COVID-19.

Clinical history as reported by participants underpinned cohort assignment. This CDR3 has 13 amino acids. Per the germline V gene, CDR1 is MNHNS and CDR2 is SASEGT. The ends lost 1 base at V and 6 bases at J; junction bases unmatched: 0. How the authors handled the data: Nucleated cell number was recorded as an estimate derived from reference gene primer amplification. Generated by immunoSEQ multiplex PCR, the TCRdb table keeps only in-frame clones and is missing some. Clone size and the V and J calls come from that table; the DNA yielded D and trimming. The table has approximately 250,000 clones, approximately 90% seen once; the top ten hold 0.95% to 1.5%.

The TCR sequence derives from a woman aged 40 to 50 with acute COVID-19. The specimen was PBMCs or T cells enriched from blood (not recorded which). This chain uses TRBV6-1 with TRBJ2-7; TRBD1 matches at 10 bases. As DNA, the CDR3 is TGTGCCAGCAGTGAAGGGGACAGGGGCGAGCAGTACGTC. Translated: CASSEGDRGEQYV.